These T cell receptor beta chains were read from a single sample in a study of CD8 T cells in Susac syndrome. From the immunoSEQ multiplex PCR reads, TCRdb called clonotypes with MiXCR, one entry per CDR3 protein. The sample consists of approximately 110,000 distinct CDR3 sequences, roughly 95% of them appearing once. Sequenced input: CD4+ T cells from PBMCs. Every receptor here comes from a human donor in good health. The CDR3 runs from the conserved cysteine through the conserved F or W. The D gene is left open where the match is weak. Where a row states a size, it is once, few, many or the class of an expanded clone; other rows omit it.

d_call: TRBD2
v_call: TRBV28
j_call: TRBJ2-1
cdr3_length: 15
clone_size: NA
cdr3_aa: CASRRAGGPYNEQFF
cdr3_nt: TGTGCCAGCAGACGAGCGGGGGGACCCTATAATGAGCAGTTCTTC

d_call: NA
v_call: TRBV6-5
j_call: TRBJ1-6
cdr3_length: 15
clone_size: NA
cdr3_aa: CASSYSGSYNSPLHF
cdr3_nt: TGTGCCAGCAGTTACTCGGGCTCCTATAATTCACCCCTCCACTTT

d_call: NA
v_call: TRBV10-3
j_call: TRBJ1-2
cdr3_length: 12
clone_size: NA
cdr3_aa: CAIRGGDYGYTF
cdr3_nt: TGTGCCATCAGGGGAGGGGACTATGGCTACACCTTC

d_call: NA
v_call: TRBV25-1
j_call: TRBJ2-5
cdr3_length: 13
clone_size: NA
cdr3_aa: CASSEGAQETQYF
cdr3_nt: TGTGCCAGCAGTGAAGGTGCGCAAGAGACCCAGTACTTC

d_call: NA
v_call: TRBV7-3
j_call: TRBJ1-2
cdr3_length: 14
clone_size: NA
cdr3_aa: CASSPGAGKYGYTF
cdr3_nt: TGTGCCAGCAGCCCCGGGGCAGGGAAGTATGGCTACACCTTC

d_call: NA
v_call: TRBV5-4
j_call: TRBJ1-1
cdr3_length: 11
clone_size: NA
cdr3_aa: CASSRKGEAFF
cdr3_nt: TGTGCCAGCAGCAGAAAGGGTGAAGCTTTCTTT

d_call: NA
v_call: TRBV4-1
j_call: TRBJ1-5
cdr3_length: 16
clone_size: NA
cdr3_aa: CASSQGGTDSNQPQHF
cdr3_nt: TGCGCCAGCAGCCAAGGGGGAACAGACTCCAATCAGCCCCAGCATTTT

d_call: TRBD2
v_call: TRBV20-1
j_call: TRBJ2-5
cdr3_length: 15
clone_size: NA
cdr3_aa: CSAATSGGPQETQYF
cdr3_nt: TGCAGTGCTGCGACTAGCGGGGGGCCTCAAGAGACCCAGTACTTC

d_call: NA
v_call: TRBV30
j_call: TRBJ2-6
cdr3_length: 14
clone_size: NA
cdr3_aa: CAWSSGSGANVLTF
cdr3_nt: TGTGCCTGGAGCTCTGGCTCTGGGGCCAACGTCCTGACTTTC

d_call: NA
v_call: TRBV2
j_call: TRBJ1-6
cdr3_length: 12
clone_size: NA
cdr3_aa: CASSTETSPLHF
cdr3_nt: TGTGCCAGCAGTACTGAGACTTCACCCCTCCACTTT

d_call: NA
v_call: TRBV5-6
j_call: TRBJ1-1
cdr3_length: 15
clone_size: NA
cdr3_aa: CASSLYGGMNTEAFF
cdr3_nt: TGTGCCAGCAGCTTGTACGGCGGCATGAACACTGAAGCTTTCTTT

d_call: NA
v_call: TRBV29-1
j_call: TRBJ2-5
cdr3_length: 12
clone_size: NA
cdr3_aa: CSWGWRQETQYF
cdr3_nt: TGCAGCTGGGGGTGGCGCCAAGAGACCCAGTACTTC

d_call: TRBD2
v_call: TRBV20-1
j_call: TRBJ2-1
cdr3_length: 16
clone_size: NA
cdr3_aa: CSALDRAGVNLNEQFF
cdr3_nt: TGCAGTGCTCTCGACCGGGCGGGGGTAAACCTTAATGAGCAGTTCTTC

d_call: TRBD1
v_call: TRBV23-1
j_call: TRBJ1-5
cdr3_length: 15
clone_size: NA
cdr3_aa: CASSHSGQGIQPQHF
cdr3_nt: TGCGCCAGCAGTCACTCCGGACAGGGGATTCAGCCCCAGCATTTT

d_call: TRBD2
v_call: TRBV7-9
j_call: TRBJ2-3
cdr3_length: 14
clone_size: NA
cdr3_aa: CASETGGAGDTQYF
cdr3_nt: TGTGCCAGCGAGACGGGGGGGGCCGGAGATACGCAGTATTTT

d_call: TRBD2
v_call: TRBV7-9
j_call: TRBJ2-4
cdr3_length: 14
clone_size: NA
cdr3_aa: CASSLAAGGDIQYF
cdr3_nt: TGTGCCAGCAGCTTAGCGGCGGGAGGGGACATTCAGTACTTC

d_call: TRBD1
v_call: TRBV18
j_call: TRBJ1-4
cdr3_length: 15
clone_size: NA
cdr3_aa: CASSAPGQANEKLFF
cdr3_nt: TGTGCCAGCTCAGCGCCGGGACAGGCTAATGAAAAACTGTTTTTT

d_call: NA
v_call: TRBV5-4
j_call: TRBJ1-1
cdr3_length: 14
clone_size: NA
cdr3_aa: CASSLGQFNTEAFF
cdr3_nt: TGTGCCAGCAGCTTGGGACAGTTTAACACTGAAGCTTTCTTT

d_call: NA
v_call: TRBV3-1
j_call: TRBJ1-3
cdr3_length: 14
clone_size: NA
cdr3_aa: CASSVMDSGNTIYF
cdr3_nt: TGTGCCAGCAGCGTTATGGACAGCGGAAACACCATATATTTT

d_call: NA
v_call: TRBV29-1
j_call: TRBJ2-1
cdr3_length: 10
clone_size: NA
cdr3_aa: CSVETQGRSF
cdr3_nt: TGCAGCGTTGAGACACAGGGAAGGAGCTTC

d_call: NA
v_call: TRBV28
j_call: TRBJ2-5
cdr3_length: 18
clone_size: NA
cdr3_aa: CASSPISRSSATRETQYF
cdr3_nt: TGTGCCAGCAGTCCAATCTCGAGAAGCTCCGCAACCCGGGAGACCCAGTACTTC

d_call: TRBD2
v_call: TRBV5-1
j_call: TRBJ2-1
cdr3_length: 14
clone_size: NA
cdr3_aa: CASSLSGMYNEQFF
cdr3_nt: TGCGCCAGCAGTCTTAGCGGGATGTACAATGAGCAGTTCTTC

d_call: NA
v_call: TRBV20-1
j_call: TRBJ1-4
cdr3_length: 14
clone_size: NA
cdr3_aa: CSAREGNANEKLFF
cdr3_nt: TGCAGTGCTAGAGAGGGCAACGCAAATGAAAAACTGTTTTTT

d_call: TRBD2
v_call: TRBV20-1
j_call: TRBJ2-1
cdr3_length: 15
clone_size: NA
cdr3_aa: CSASPSGRAPNEQFF
cdr3_nt: TGCAGTGCGAGCCCTAGCGGGAGGGCCCCCAATGAGCAGTTCTTC

d_call: NA
v_call: TRBV19
j_call: TRBJ2-5
cdr3_length: 14
clone_size: NA
cdr3_aa: CASSIRQTQETQYF
cdr3_nt: TGTGCCAGTAGTATACGGCAGACTCAAGAGACCCAGTACTTC

d_call: NA
v_call: TRBV6-6
j_call: TRBJ1-4
cdr3_length: 15
clone_size: NA
cdr3_aa: CASSYSEWPSVKLFF
cdr3_nt: TGTGCCAGCAGTTACTCGGAGTGGCCCTCTGTAAAACTGTTTTTT

d_call: TRBD2
v_call: TRBV20-1
j_call: TRBJ2-7
cdr3_length: 13
clone_size: NA
cdr3_aa: CSAKLAGGYEQYF
cdr3_nt: TGCAGTGCTAAACTAGCGGGGGGATACGAGCAGTACTTC

d_call: NA
v_call: TRBV6-5
j_call: TRBJ2-7
cdr3_length: 13
clone_size: few
cdr3_aa: CASSYGVGYEQYF
cdr3_nt: TGTGCCAGCAGTTACGGGGTGGGGTACGAGCAGTACTTC

d_call: TRBD1
v_call: TRBV5-4
j_call: TRBJ1-2
cdr3_length: 14
clone_size: NA
cdr3_aa: CASSNWDSLGGYTF
cdr3_nt: TGTGCCAGCAGCAATTGGGACAGCCTGGGTGGCTACACCTTC

d_call: TRBD2
v_call: TRBV7-3
j_call: TRBJ2-3
cdr3_length: 16
clone_size: NA
cdr3_aa: CASSLGLAGVSDTQYF
cdr3_nt: TGTGCCAGCAGCTTAGGGCTAGCGGGGGTCTCGGATACGCAGTATTTT

d_call: NA
v_call: TRBV20-1
j_call: TRBJ2-6
cdr3_length: 13
clone_size: NA
cdr3_aa: CSAPTSGANVLTF
cdr3_nt: TGCAGTGCGCCCACTTCTGGGGCCAACGTCCTGACTTTC

d_call: TRBD1
v_call: TRBV20-1
j_call: TRBJ1-2
cdr3_length: 15
clone_size: NA
cdr3_aa: CSASDHRGEGYGYTF
cdr3_nt: TGCAGTGCATCAGACCACAGGGGAGAAGGGTATGGCTACACCTTC

d_call: NA
v_call: TRBV3-1
j_call: TRBJ1-1
cdr3_length: 15
clone_size: NA
cdr3_aa: CASSLAPLAEVVAFF
cdr3_nt: TGTGCCAGCAGCCTAGCCCCGCTTGCAGAGGTCGTTGCTTTCTTT

d_call: TRBD1
v_call: TRBV24-1
j_call: TRBJ1-5
cdr3_length: 12
clone_size: once
cdr3_aa: CAIGQGDQPQHF
cdr3_nt: TGTGCCATTGGACAGGGGGATCAGCCCCAGCATTTT

d_call: TRBD1
v_call: TRBV13
j_call: TRBJ1-2
cdr3_length: 15
clone_size: NA
cdr3_aa: CASSLPQGQRYGYTF
cdr3_nt: TGTGCCAGCAGCTTACCGCAGGGACAGAGATATGGCTACACCTTC

d_call: NA
v_call: TRBV7-2
j_call: TRBJ2-2
cdr3_length: 14
clone_size: NA
cdr3_aa: CASSLVRPGGELFF
cdr3_nt: TGTGCCAGCAGCCTTGTTCGGCCTGGAGGGGAGCTGTTTTTT

d_call: NA
v_call: TRBV7-9
j_call: TRBJ1-1
cdr3_length: 13
clone_size: NA
cdr3_aa: CASSSQGLTEAFF
cdr3_nt: TGTGCCAGCAGTTCGCAGGGATTGACTGAAGCTTTCTTT

d_call: TRBD2
v_call: TRBV15
j_call: TRBJ2-1
cdr3_length: 18
clone_size: NA
cdr3_aa: CATSRGGLAGTYYNEQFF
cdr3_nt: TGTGCCACCAGCAGAGGGGGACTAGCGGGGACTTATTACAATGAGCAGTTCTTC

d_call: NA
v_call: TRBV7-9
j_call: TRBJ2-1
cdr3_length: 16
clone_size: NA
cdr3_aa: CASSSIWRSSYNEQFF
cdr3_nt: TGTGCCAGCAGCTCGATATGGCGGAGCTCCTACAATGAGCAGTTCTTC

d_call: NA
v_call: TRBV12-3/TRBV12-4
j_call: TRBJ2-1
cdr3_length: 15
clone_size: NA
cdr3_aa: CASSLAGGAYNEQFF
cdr3_nt: TGTGCCAGCAGTTTAGCGGGGGGCGCGTACAATGAGCAGTTCTTC

d_call: TRBD2
v_call: TRBV28
j_call: TRBJ2-7
cdr3_length: 19
clone_size: NA
cdr3_aa: CASSYPPGLAGDGAYEQYF
cdr3_nt: TGTGCCAGCAGTTATCCTCCTGGACTAGCGGGAGACGGGGCCTACGAGCAGTACTTC

d_call: NA
v_call: TRBV5-6
j_call: TRBJ1-5
cdr3_length: 14
clone_size: NA
cdr3_aa: CASSLGRLDRPQHF
cdr3_nt: TGTGCCAGCAGCCTCGGCAGACTTGATCGTCCCCAGCATTTT

d_call: TRBD1
v_call: TRBV13
j_call: TRBJ1-2
cdr3_length: 14
clone_size: NA
cdr3_aa: CASSPWDRGYGYTF
cdr3_nt: TGTGCCAGCAGCCCGTGGGACAGGGGCTATGGCTACACCTTC

d_call: NA
v_call: TRBV5-1
j_call: TRBJ1-4
cdr3_length: 16
clone_size: NA
cdr3_aa: CASSLQGDSTNEKLFF
cdr3_nt: TGCGCCAGCAGCTTGCAAGGGGACTCAACTAATGAAAAACTGTTTTTT

d_call: NA
v_call: TRBV4-1
j_call: TRBJ2-5
cdr3_length: 15
clone_size: NA
cdr3_aa: CASSPRLLRGETQYF
cdr3_nt: TGCGCCAGCAGCCCTCGACTTTTGAGGGGGGAGACCCAGTACTTC

d_call: NA
v_call: TRBV12-3/TRBV12-4
j_call: TRBJ2-2
cdr3_length: 15
clone_size: NA
cdr3_aa: CASSQYGLDGGELFF
cdr3_nt: TGTGCCAGCAGTCAATACGGCCTCGACGGCGGGGAGCTGTTTTTT

d_call: NA
v_call: TRBV7-9
j_call: TRBJ1-3
cdr3_length: 15
clone_size: once
cdr3_aa: CASSLTTVAGNTIYF
cdr3_nt: TGTGCCAGCAGCTTGACTACGGTCGCTGGAAACACCATATATTTT

d_call: TRBD2
v_call: TRBV5-1
j_call: TRBJ2-1
cdr3_length: 16
clone_size: once
cdr3_aa: CASSWDLTSGHNEQFF
cdr3_nt: TGCGCCAGCAGCTGGGATTTGACTAGCGGACACAATGAGCAGTTCTTC